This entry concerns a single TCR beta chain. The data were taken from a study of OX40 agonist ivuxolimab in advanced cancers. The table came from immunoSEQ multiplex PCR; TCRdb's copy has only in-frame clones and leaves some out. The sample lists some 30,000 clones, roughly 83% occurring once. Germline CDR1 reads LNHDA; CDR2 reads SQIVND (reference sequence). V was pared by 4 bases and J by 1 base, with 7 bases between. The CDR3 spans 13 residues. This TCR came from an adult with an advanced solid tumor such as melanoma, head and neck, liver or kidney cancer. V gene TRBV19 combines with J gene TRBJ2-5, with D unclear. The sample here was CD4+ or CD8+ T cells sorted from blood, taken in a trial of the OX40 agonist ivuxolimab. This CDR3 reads CASSSQSQETQYF. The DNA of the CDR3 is TGTGCCAGTAGTAGCCAGAGCCAAGAGACCCAGTACTTC.